This T cell receptor (beta chain) was recorded in a study of beta chain features in type 1 diabetes. Trimming shortened V by 0 bases and J by 5 bases, and 10 bases separated the two germline ends. The V gene's germline CDR1 is GTSNPN and CDR2 SVGIG (reference sequence). This CDR3 has 13 residues. Reverse transcription of all isolated RNA meant that expressed TCRB transcripts were sequenced. Libraries were prepared by immunoSEQ multiplex PCR; TCRdb keeps only in-frame clonotypes and omits some of them. The sample has approximately 200,000 clones, about 9.3% seen once; the top ten hold about 0.037%. This clone was seen only a few times. Antigen: not known. Study findings and constraints: Insertions at VDJ junctions were less frequent in type 1 diabetes patients. These patients also deleted more nucleotides at the same junctions.

This receptor was taken from a woman aged 18-30 years in good health. The sample was naive CD4+ T cells from blood. The chain uses TRBV30 and TRBJ1-2; D not resolved. In DNA form, the CDR3 reads TGTGCCTGGAGTGTAGTTGACGGGTATGGCTACACCTTC. It translates to CAWSVVDGYGYTF.